This T cell receptor beta chain derives from a study of early T cells in non-severe SARS-CoV-2 infection. Study at large: RNA in bulk from unsorted whole blood was sequenced, and chains were unpaired.

Study outcomes and limitations: CD4 and private specificities were missed by VDJdb matching, which favored anti-spike CD8 responses.

The CDR3 totals 11 residues. CDR1 is SQVTM, CDR2 ANQGSEA, per germline. Trimming left V 5 bases short and J 9 bases short, with 13 bases between. As part of library construction, unique molecular identifiers were attached to individual cDNA molecules. Each CDR3 protein is one row after TCRdb ran MiXCR on the 5' RACE reads. The repertoire holds roughly 60,000 distinct CDR3 sequences, with 7.7% as singletons. In this sample, this clonotype turned up a few times. The antigen remains unidentified. Input material: whole blood. The chain carries TRBV29-1 and TRBJ1-1; D is ambiguous. This receptor was taken from an adult who was a healthcare worker with PCR-confirmed SARS-CoV-2 infection or an uninfected control (not recorded which). CDR3 residues: CSVIAGGQAFF. DNA of the CDR3: TGCAGCGTTATAGCGGGCGGGCAAGCTTTCTTT.